Below, one TCR beta chain is given with its context. The target antigen is unknown. TCRdb recomputed calls from the RT-PCR reads with MiXCR, one row per CDR3 protein. The sample includes more than 700,000 distinct CDR3 sequences, 21% of them seen just once. This sample was taken from a study of response to subunit inactivated influenza vaccine. Study-level points and caveats: That few new T cells are recruited by each seasonal influenza vaccination was the authors' suggestion.

The TCR was taken from a man over 45 who received an inactivated influenza vaccine. Material: PBMCs from blood, obtained roughly 5 days after vaccination.

CDR3 region: CASKFRTANYEQYF. The DNA for the CDR3 is TGTGCCAGCAAGTTCCGGACTGCGAACTACGAGCAGTACTTC. The gene calls are TRBV28 and TRBJ2-7; D might be TRBD2 (5 bases). Germline CDR1 is MDHEN and CDR2 is SYDVKM. The CDR3 is 14 amino acids. V was trimmed by 7 bases and J by 3 bases, leaving 16 bases between them.